A selection of T cell receptor beta chains follows, all from one sample in a study of blood T cell repertoires in COVID-19. TCRdb keeps only in-frame clones here, not all; method: immunoSEQ multiplex PCR. This sample has roughly 420,000 clones, with approximately 88% found just once. The sample comprised PBMCs or T cells enriched from blood (not recorded which). Every receptor here comes from a woman in her 30s with acute COVID-19. Both conserved end residues are part of each CDR3. A D gene is named only where the DNA matches it firmly.

>TRBV10-1|TRBD1|TRBJ1-1
CASSNWDQGETEAFF
>TRBV29-1|TRBD1|TRBJ1-1
CSAGQGHTLNTEAFF
>TRBV7-8|TRBD1|TRBJ1-5
CASSFQGAGQPQHF
>TRBV28|-|TRBJ1-5
CASSLRGAPNQPQHF
>TRBV12-3/TRBV12-4|-|TRBJ1-2
CASQGVNYGYTF
>TRBV7-3|TRBD1|TRBJ2-2
CASSYTGQDNTGELFF
>TRBV18|TRBD2|TRBJ2-5
CASSPVAGEETQYF
>TRBV11-1|-|TRBJ2-5
CASGGGLREETQYF
>TRBV7-9|-|TRBJ2-3
CASSYLLGLNTDTQYF
>TRBV25-1|-|TRBJ1-4
CASSDSVNEKLFF
>TRBV29-1|-|TRBJ2-7
CSAFGGYEQYF
>TRBV7-9|TRBD2|TRBJ2-3
CASSLRIITSGVTDTQYF
>TRBV18|-|TRBJ1-2
CASSPSSSTGYGYTF
>TRBV6-5|-|TRBJ2-5
CASSRARGRRETQYF
>TRBV7-2|TRBD1|TRBJ1-2
CASSLGQGFGYTF
>TRBV27|TRBD1|TRBJ2-7
CASSGQGAYEQYF
>TRBV25-1|-|TRBJ2-1
CASRGQDEAYNEQFF
>TRBV6-2/TRBV6-3|-|TRBJ1-5
CASSYMNEEQPQHF
>TRBV9|-|TRBJ2-1
CASSGGGDGYNEQFF
>TRBV5-1|-|TRBJ1-6
CASSLGGGSPLHF
>TRBV7-2|-|TRBJ1-5
CASSLQGNQPQHF
>TRBV7-9|-|TRBJ2-1
CASSQVGGEQFF
>TRBV4-1|TRBD1|TRBJ2-7
CASSQKESTGVLSVYEQYF